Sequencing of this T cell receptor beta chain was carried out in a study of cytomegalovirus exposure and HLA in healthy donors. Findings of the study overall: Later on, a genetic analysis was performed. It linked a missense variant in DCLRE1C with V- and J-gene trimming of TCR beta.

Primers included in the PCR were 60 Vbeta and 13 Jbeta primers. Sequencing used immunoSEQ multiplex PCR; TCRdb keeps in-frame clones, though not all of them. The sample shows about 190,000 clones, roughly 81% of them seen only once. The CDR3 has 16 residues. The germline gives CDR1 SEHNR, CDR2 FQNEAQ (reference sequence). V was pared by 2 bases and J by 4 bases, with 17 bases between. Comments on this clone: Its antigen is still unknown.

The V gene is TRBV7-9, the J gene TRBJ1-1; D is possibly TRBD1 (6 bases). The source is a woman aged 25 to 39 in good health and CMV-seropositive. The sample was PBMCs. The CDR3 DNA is TGTGCCAGCAGCTTATCGGTGGGGGGGGCGGCCACTGAAGCTTTCTTT. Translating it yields CASSLSVGGAATEAFF.